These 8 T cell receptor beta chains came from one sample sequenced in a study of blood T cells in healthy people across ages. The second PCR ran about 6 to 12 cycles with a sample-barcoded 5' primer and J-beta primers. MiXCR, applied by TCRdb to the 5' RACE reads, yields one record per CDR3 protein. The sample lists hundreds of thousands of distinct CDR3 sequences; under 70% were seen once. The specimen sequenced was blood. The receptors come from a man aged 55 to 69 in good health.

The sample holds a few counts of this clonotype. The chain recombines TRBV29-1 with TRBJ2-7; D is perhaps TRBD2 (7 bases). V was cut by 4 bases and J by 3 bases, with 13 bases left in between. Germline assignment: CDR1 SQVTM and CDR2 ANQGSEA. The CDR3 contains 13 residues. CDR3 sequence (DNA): TGCAGCGTTGGTCGGGGGGCCCTCTACGAGCAGTACTTC. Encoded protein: CSVGRGALYEQYF.

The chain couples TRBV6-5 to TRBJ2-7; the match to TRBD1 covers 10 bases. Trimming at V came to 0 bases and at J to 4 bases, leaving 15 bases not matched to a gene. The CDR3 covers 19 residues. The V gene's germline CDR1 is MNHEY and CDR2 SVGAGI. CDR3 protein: CASSYSETGGAASIYEQYF. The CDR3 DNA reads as TGTGCCAGCAGTTACTCTGAGACAGGGGGCGCAGCAAGCATTTACGAGCAGTACTTC.

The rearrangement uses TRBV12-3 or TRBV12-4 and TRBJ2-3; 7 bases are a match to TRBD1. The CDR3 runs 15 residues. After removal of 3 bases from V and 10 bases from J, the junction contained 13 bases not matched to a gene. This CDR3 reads CASSFSRGPGDAQYF. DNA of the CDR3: TGTGCCAGCAGTTTTTCGAGGGGGCCAGGGGATGCGCAGTATTTT.

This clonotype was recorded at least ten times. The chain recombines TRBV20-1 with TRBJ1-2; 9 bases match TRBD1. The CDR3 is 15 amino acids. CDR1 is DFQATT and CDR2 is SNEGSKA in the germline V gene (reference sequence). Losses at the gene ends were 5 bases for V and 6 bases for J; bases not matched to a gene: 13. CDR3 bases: TGCAGTGCTCTTGGGTCGGGACAGGGTCCCGATGGCTACACCTTC. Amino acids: CSALGSGQGPDGYTF.

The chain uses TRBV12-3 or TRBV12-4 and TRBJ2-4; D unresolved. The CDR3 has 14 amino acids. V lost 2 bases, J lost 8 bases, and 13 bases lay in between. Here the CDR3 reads CASSLWGMGYIQYF. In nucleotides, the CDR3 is TGTGCCAGCAGTTTATGGGGAATGGGATACATTCAGTACTTC.

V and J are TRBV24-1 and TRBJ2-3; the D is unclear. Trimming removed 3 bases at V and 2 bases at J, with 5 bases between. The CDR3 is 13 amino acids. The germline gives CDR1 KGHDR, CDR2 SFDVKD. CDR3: CATSDPLTDTQYF. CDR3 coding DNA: TGTGCCACCAGTGATCCTCTCACAGATACGCAGTATTTT.

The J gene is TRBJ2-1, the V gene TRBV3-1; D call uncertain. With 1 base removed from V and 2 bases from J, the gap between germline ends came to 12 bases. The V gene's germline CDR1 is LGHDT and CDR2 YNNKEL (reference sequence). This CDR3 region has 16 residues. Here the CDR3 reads CASSQGASKPYNEQFF. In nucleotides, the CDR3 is TGTGCCAGCAGCCAAGGGGCGAGTAAACCCTACAATGAGCAGTTCTTC.

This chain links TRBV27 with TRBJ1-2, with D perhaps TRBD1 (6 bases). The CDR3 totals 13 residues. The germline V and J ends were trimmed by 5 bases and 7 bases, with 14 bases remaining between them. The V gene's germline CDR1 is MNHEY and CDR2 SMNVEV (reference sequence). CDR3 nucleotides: TGTGCCAGCAGTCAACAGGGATCTGTTGGCTACACCTTC. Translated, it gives CASSQQGSVGYTF.